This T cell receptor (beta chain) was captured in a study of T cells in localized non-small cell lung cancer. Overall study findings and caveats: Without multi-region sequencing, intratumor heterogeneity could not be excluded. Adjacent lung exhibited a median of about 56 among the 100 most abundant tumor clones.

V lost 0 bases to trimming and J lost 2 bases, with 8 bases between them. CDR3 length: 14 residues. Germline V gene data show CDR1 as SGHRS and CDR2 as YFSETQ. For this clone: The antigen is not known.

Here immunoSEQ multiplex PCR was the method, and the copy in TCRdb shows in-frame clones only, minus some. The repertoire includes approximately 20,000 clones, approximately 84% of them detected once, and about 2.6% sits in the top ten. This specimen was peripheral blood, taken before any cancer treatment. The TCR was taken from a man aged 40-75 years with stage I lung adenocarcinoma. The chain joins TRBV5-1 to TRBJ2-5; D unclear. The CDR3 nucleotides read TGCGCCAGCAGCTTGGGGGCTGTACAAGAGACCCAGTACTTC. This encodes CASSLGAVQETQYF.